This T cell receptor beta chain is drawn from a study of cytomegalovirus exposure and HLA in healthy donors. The CDR3 covers 14 residues. The V gene's germline CDR1 is SGHRS and CDR2 YFSETQ. Use of 60 Vbeta and 13 Jbeta primers characterized the PCR. TCRdb keeps only in-frame clones here, not all; method: immunoSEQ multiplex PCR. This table holds fewer than 200,000 clones, 70% to 80% found once. The rearrangement joins TRBV5-1 to TRBJ2-5, with D perhaps TRBD1 (5 bases). The end of the DNA is better explained by TRBJ2-7, so the J call may be wrong. Sequenced sample: PBMCs. The TCR sequence derives from a female donor in good health and CMV-seronegative. The CDR3 sequence: CASSRTQGSYEQYF. The DNA of the CDR3 is TGCGCCAGCAGCCGGACCCAGGGTTCGTACGAGCAGTACTTC.